Listed below are T cell receptor beta chains from one sample, sequenced in a study of cytomegalovirus exposure and HLA in healthy donors. Method: immunoSEQ multiplex PCR; TCRdb's copy keeps in-frame clones and lacks some. The table records 100,000 to 150,000 clones, roughly 86% of them present only once. The sample taken for sequencing was PBMCs. These receptors all come from a man aged 18 to 30 in good health and CMV-seronegative. The CDR3 runs from the conserved cysteine through the conserved F or W. A D gene is named only where the DNA matches it firmly. For some rows the clone size is stated as once, few or many, or as a class when expanded; others skip it.

j_call v_call clone_size d_call cdr3_aa cdr3_nt
TRBJ1-1 TRBV2 NA NA CASSVMGDTEAFF TGTGCCAGCAGTGTAATGGGAGACACTGAAGCTTTCTTT
TRBJ1-2 TRBV5-6 NA TRBD1 CASRGTGGYGYTF TGTGCCAGCAGGGGGACAGGTGGATATGGCTACACCTTC
TRBJ2-2 TRBV11-2 NA NA CASSSQAGELFF TGTGCCAGCAGCTCCCAGGCCGGGGAGCTGTTTTTT
TRBJ2-7 TRBV9 NA TRBD2 CASSARTSSYEQYF TGTGCCAGCAGCGCCCGGACTAGCAGCTACGAGCAGTACTTC
TRBJ2-1 TRBV5-8 once TRBD2 CASSPRLAGTYNEQFF TGTGCCAGCAGCCCACGACTAGCGGGAACCTACAATGAGCAGTTCTTC
TRBJ2-3 TRBV5-1 NA TRBD2 CASSLRGGTTDTQYF TGCGCCAGCAGCTTGCGCGGGGGGACCACAGATACGCAGTATTTT
TRBJ1-2 TRBV10-3 NA TRBD1 CAIRAGGNYGYTF TGTGCCATCCGGGCAGGGGGCAACTATGGCTACACCTTC
TRBJ2-7 TRBV5-6 NA TRBD2 CASSHPGLAGGPGEQYF TGTGCCAGCAGCCACCCGGGGCTAGCGGGAGGGCCAGGGGAGCAGTACTTC
TRBJ2-2 TRBV2 once TRBD1 CASSEAGRGSGELFF TGTGCCAGCAGTGAAGCGGGCAGGGGGTCCGGGGAGCTGTTTTTT
TRBJ1-2 TRBV9 NA NA CASSVGTAPHGYTF TGTGCCAGCAGCGTAGGGACAGCCCCCCATGGCTACACCTTC
TRBJ1-5 TRBV7-8 NA TRBD1 CASSPRWDRGRMGNQPQHF TGTGCCAGCAGCCCAAGGTGGGACAGGGGGCGTATGGGCAATCAGCCCCAGCATTTT
TRBJ1-3 TRBV19 NA TRBD1 CASSIGQGAKGNTIYF TGTGCCAGTAGTATTGGACAGGGGGCGAAAGGAAACACCATATATTTT
TRBJ2-4 TRBV5-1 NA NA CASSAPQGSNIQYF TGCGCCAGCTCAGCCCCGCAGGGATCAAACATTCAGTACTTC
TRBJ1-1 TRBV18 NA NA CASSSRDGRNTEAFF TGTGCCAGCTCGTCCCGGGACGGGAGGAACACTGAAGCTTTCTTT
TRBJ1-5 TRBV29-1 once NA CSVVEGNQPQHF TGCAGCGTTGTGGAGGGCAATCAGCCCCAGCATTTT
TRBJ1-6 TRBV10-1 NA NA CATETVPLHF TGCGCCACCGAAACGGTTCCCCTCCACTTT
TRBJ2-7 TRBV4-2 few NA CASSQVQGEMGYEQYF TGTGCCAGCAGCCAAGTACAGGGAGAAATGGGCTACGAGCAGTACTTC
TRBJ1-2 TRBV7-2 NA TRBD1 CASSFDRGDYGYTF TGTGCCAGCAGCTTCGACAGGGGGGACTATGGCTACACCTTC
TRBJ2-1 TRBV6-5 NA NA CASSPRDTNNEQFF TGTGCCAGCAGTCCCCGGGACACCAACAATGAGCAGTTCTTC
TRBJ2-7 TRBV11-1 NA NA CASSSRENDHEQYF TGTGCCAGCAGCTCAAGGGAGAACGATCACGAGCAGTACTTC
TRBJ1-2 TRBV5-1 NA NA CASSLGQNLNYGYTF TGCGCCAGCAGCTTGGGACAGAATCTTAACTATGGCTACACCTTC
TRBJ2-1 TRBV19 NA TRBD2 CASSVVLAGANEQFF TGTGCCAGTAGTGTAGTACTAGCGGGAGCCAATGAGCAGTTCTTC
TRBJ2-3 TRBV2 NA NA CASSEGTLPGDTQYF TGTGCCAGCAGTGAAGGGACCCTCCCAGGGGATACGCAGTATTTT
TRBJ1-1 TRBV7-2 NA NA CASSIQRSTEAFF TGTGCCAGCAGCATTCAGCGAAGCACTGAAGCTTTCTTT
TRBJ2-5 TRBV19 NA TRBD2 CASTLAGGETQYF TGTGCCAGTACCCTAGCGGGGGGTGAGACCCAGTACTTC
TRBJ1-3 TRBV7-6 once NA CASSPRTIGNTIYF TGTGCCAGCAGCCCGAGGACTATCGGAAACACCATATATTTT
TRBJ1-1 TRBV21-1 NA NA CASSGRGSTEAFF TGTGCCAGCAGCGGGAGGGGGAGCACTGAAGCTTTCTTT
TRBJ2-3 TRBV30 NA TRBD1 CAGTGGLTDTQYF TGTGCCGGGACAGGGGGCCTCACAGATACGCAGTATTTT
TRBJ2-1 TRBV9 NA NA CASSALNEQFF TGTGCCAGCAGCGCCCTCAATGAGCAGTTCTTC
TRBJ2-5 TRBV5-1 NA NA CASSLATGFGETQYF TGCGCCAGCAGCTTGGCCACAGGGTTCGGAGAGACCCAGTACTTC
TRBJ2-3 TRBV30 NA NA CAWSASGRTQYF TGTGCCTGGAGTGCGTCGGGAAGGACGCAGTATTTT
TRBJ2-7 TRBV5-1 NA TRBD1 CASSREGQGDYEQYF TGCGCCAGCAGCCGAGAAGGACAGGGGGATTACGAGCAGTACTTC
TRBJ2-7 TRBV5-6 NA TRBD1 CASSYTGTGAREQYF TGTGCCAGCAGTTACACCGGGACAGGGGCGAGGGAGCAGTACTTC
TRBJ1-2 TRBV30 NA NA CAWSGATGLYGYTF TGTGCCTGGAGTGGCGCGACAGGCCTCTATGGCTACACCTTC
TRBJ2-7 TRBV5-1 many TRBD1 CASSFGTGVSYEQYF TGCGCCAGCAGCTTCGGGACAGGGGTTTCCTACGAGCAGTACTTC
TRBJ1-2 TRBV15 NA NA CATSRERTYYGYTF TGTGCCACCAGCAGAGAACGTACTTACTATGGCTACACCTTC
TRBJ2-1 TRBV27 NA TRBD2 CASSPLAGGLDEQFF TGTGCCAGCAGTCCGTTAGCGGGAGGCCTGGATGAGCAGTTCTTC